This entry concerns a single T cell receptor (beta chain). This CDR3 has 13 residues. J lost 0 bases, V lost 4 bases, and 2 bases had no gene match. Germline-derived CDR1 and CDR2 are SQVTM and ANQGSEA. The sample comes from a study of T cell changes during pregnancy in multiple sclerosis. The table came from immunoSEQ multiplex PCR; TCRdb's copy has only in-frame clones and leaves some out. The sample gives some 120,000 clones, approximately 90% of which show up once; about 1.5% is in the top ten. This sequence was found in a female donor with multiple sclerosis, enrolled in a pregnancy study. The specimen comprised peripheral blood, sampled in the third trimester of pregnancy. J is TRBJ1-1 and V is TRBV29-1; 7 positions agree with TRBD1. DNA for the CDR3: TGCAGCGTTGCAGGGGGTTTGAACACTGAAGCTTTCTTT. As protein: CSVAGGLNTEAFF.